The next 2 T cell receptor beta chains were all read from a single sample in a study of low-dose radiotherapy and immunotherapy resistance in tumors. As to time point: before trial treatment. Gene-specific TRAV and TRBV primers were used for first-strand cDNA, covering alpha and beta chains. It was with a constant-region primer and a V-primer adapter that TCRs were amplified over approximately 18 PCR cycles. Via MiXCR, TCRdb re-called the reads, giving one row per CDR3 protein. Of about 82,000 distinct CDR3 sequences listed, approximately 19% were seen once; the top ten hold 5% to 6.5%. The starting material was PBMCs, obtained before treatment. All receptors come from a male donor with prostate cancer.

This clonotype was detected many times. The rearrangement uses TRBV2 and TRBJ2-7; 9 bases align to TRBD1. V was clipped by 0 bases and J by 9 bases; unmatched bases: 15. The CDR3 covers 17 residues. Looked up from germline, CDR1 is SNHLY and CDR2 is FYNNEI. The CDR3 here is CASSEATPGTGYAGQYF. Here the CDR3 DNA reads TGTGCCAGCAGTGAAGCTACCCCCGGGACAGGGTATGCGGGGCAGTACTTC.

This clonotype showed up many times. The rearrangement uses TRBV24-1 and TRBJ2-1, with D perhaps TRBD2 (6 bases). CDR1 and CDR2 from the germline V gene are KGHDR and SFDVKD. The CDR3 is 17 amino acids. The V end lost 6 bases, the J end lost 9 bases, and 26 bases lay between the germline ends. CDR3 DNA sequence: TGTGCCACCAGTCAAGTCCCCCCCCCGGGAGATCCTGTTGAGCAGTTCTTC. This codes for CATSQVPPPGDPVEQFF.